These 20 T cell receptor beta chains were sequenced from one sample in a study of CD8+CD57+ T cells in acquired aplastic anemia. Profiling of TCR beta VDJ combinations and CDR3 sequences used genomic DNA as template. TCRdb reprocessed the reads with MiXCR, giving one entry per CDR3 protein. The sample includes about 68,000 distinct CDR3 sequences, roughly half seen only once; the top ten take approximately 8.6%. Sequences were obtained from sorted CD4+, CD8+, or CD8+CD57+ T cells (not recorded which) from PBMCs. Receptors originate from a human donor in good health, serving as a control.

As concerns this clonotype: One end of the junction does not line up with germline, which may come from a read error. This chain links TRBV9 with TRBJ2-7; 10 bases align to TRBD1. CDR1 is SGDLS and CDR2 is YYNGEE in the germline V gene. This CDR3 has 15 residues. The CDR3 here is CASSVGDRGPGEQYF. The CDR3, as DNA: TGCGCCAGCAGCGTAGGGGACAGGGGTCCTGGAGAGCAGTACTTC.

The J gene is TRBJ2-5, the V gene TRBV25-1; D possibly matches TRBD1 or TRBD2 (5 bases each). Germline CDR1 MGHDK, CDR2 SYGVNS. The CDR3 loop spans 14 amino acids. With 7 bases removed from V and 5 bases from J, the gap between germline ends came to 17 bases. DNA of the CDR3: TGTGCCAGCACGTACACTGGGGGTCAGGAGACCCAGTACTTC. It is translated as CASTYTGGQETQYF.

About this clonotype: This may be a read error, as it is one base from a much larger clone. This CDR3 fails to terminate in the conserved phenylalanine or tryptophan, so it likely reflects a read error. The DNA is left out, because the CDR3 cannot be placed on it with certainty; the CDR3 is given as TCRdb lists it. CDR3 amino acids: CASRGKNEQLS. The chain combines TRBV7-8 with TRBJ2-1. In germline, CDR1 is SGHVS, CDR2 FQNEAQ. The CDR3 is 11 residues long, counting both termini.

Worth noting for this clonotype: The conserved closing phenylalanine or tryptophan is absent in this CDR3, likely reflecting a read error. The chain links TRBV7-2 to TRBJ1-2; no clear D. This CDR3 region has 13 residues. CDR1 is SGHTA and CDR2 is FQGNSA in the germline V gene. The V and J ends lost 1 base and 4 bases respectively, with 7 bases between them. CDR3 DNA: TGTGCCAGCAGCTTAGTAGGAGTCTATGGCTACACCCTC. This codes for CASSLVGVYGYTL.

On this clonotype itself: A much more abundant neighbour one base away suggests this may be a read error. V usage is TRBV12-3 or TRBV12-4 and J usage is TRBJ1-1; D gene unclear. The length of the CDR3 is 16 residues. The ends were cut back, 4 bases at V and 1 base at J, with 16 bases in the middle. The CDR3 sequence is CASSSLSQASNTEAFF. The CDR3 region has the DNA TGTGCCAGCAGTTCATTATCGCAGGCTTCGAACACTGAAGCTTTCTTT.

The V call is TRBV29-1, the J call TRBJ1-1, with D possibly being TRBD1 (6 bases). The germline CDR1 and CDR2 sequences are SQVTM and ANQGSEA. The CDR3 covers 13 residues. V was cut by 4 bases and J by 7 bases, with 16 bases left in between. This CDR3 is CSVVLNRANEAFF. The CDR3 DNA sequence: TGCAGCGTTGTTCTCAACAGGGCAAATGAAGCTTTCTTT.

This sequence joins TRBV11-1 and TRBJ2-1; 13 positions match TRBD2. From germline, CDR1 is SGHAT and CDR2 FQDESV (reference sequence). This CDR3 is 15 amino acids long. Trimming removed 6 bases from V and 8 bases from J; junction bases left unmatched: 7. CDR3 sequence: CASRLAGGPLDEQFF. In DNA form, the CDR3 reads TGTGCCAGCAGACTAGCGGGGGGGCCCCTAGATGAGCAGTTCTTC.

Remarks on this clonotype: A junction boundary mismatches the germline segment, possibly from a read error. In DNA form, the CDR3 reads TGTGCCAGTAGTACCCAAAGACAGGGAAGCACTGAAGCCCTCTTT. This encodes CASSTQRQGSTEALF. The chain combines TRBV19 with TRBJ1-1, with 7 bases identical to TRBD1. CDR3 size: 15 residues. Germline-derived CDR1 and CDR2 are LNHDA and SQIVND (reference sequence).

The chain has TRBV29-1 and TRBJ1-2, with D perhaps matching TRBD1 (5 bases). Trimming pared 3 bases from V and 3 bases from J, leaving 14 bases between. Per germline, CDR1 SQVTM and CDR2 ANQGSEA. The CDR3 loop spans 14 amino acids. The CDR3 DNA follows: TGCAGCGTTGATAAGGGGAGGGAAGACTATGGCTACACCTTC. This translates into CSVDKGREDYGYTF. Full variable domain (rest looked up from reference TRBV29-1 and TRBJ1-2): SAVISQKPSRDICQRGTSLTIQCQVDSQVTMMFWYRQQPGQSLTLIATANQGSEATYESGFVIDKFPISRPNLTFSTLTVSNMSPEDSSIYLCSVDKGREDYGYTFGSGTRLTVV.

This clonotype has at least ten counts. V is TRBV29-1 and J is TRBJ2-3, with 8 positions matching TRBD2. The V segment lost 7 bases and the J segment 3 bases; nucleotides outside the gene matches: 9. This CDR3 is built from 14 residues. Per germline, CDR1 SQVTM and CDR2 ANQGSEA. The CDR3 region has the DNA TGCAGCGCCGCCTTAGCGGGGCCGACAGATACGCAGTATTTT. Translating it yields CSAALAGPTDTQYF.

The CDR3: CASTVSGTGLYGYTF. CDR3 coding DNA: TGTGCCAGTACCGTCTCGGGTACAGGCCTCTATGGCTACACCTTC. The V call is TRBV19, the J call TRBJ1-2; tentatively, D is TRBD1 (5 bases). CDR1 and CDR2 (germline): LNHDA, SQIVND (reference sequence). The CDR3 has 15 residues. Trimming pared 7 bases from V and 4 bases from J, leaving 19 bases between. The complete variable domain, with remaining parts taken from reference TRBV19 and TRBJ1-2, reads DGGITQSPKYLFRKEGQNVTLSCEQNLNHDAMYWYRQDPGQGLRLIYYSQIVNDFQKGDIAEGYSVSREKKESFPLTVTSAQKNPTAFYLCASTVSGTGLYGYTFGSGTRLTVV.

A few counts support this clonotype. A much larger clone sits a single nucleotide away, making a read error possible. The chain couples TRBV27 to TRBJ2-7; 7 nucleotides match TRBD2. This CDR3 comprises 14 residues. Germline V gene lookup returns CDR1 MNHEY and CDR2 SMNVEV (reference sequence). The CDR3 DNA sequence: TGTGCCAGCCGTCGCGGGAGTTACTCCAACGAGCAGTACTTC. Amino acids: CASRRGSYSNEQYF.

This sequence joins TRBV15 and TRBJ1-4; D remains ambiguous. The germline V and J ends were trimmed by 9 bases and 0 bases, with 11 bases remaining between them. The CDR3 loop spans 14 amino acids. Per germline, CDR1 LNHNV and CDR2 YYDKDF (reference sequence). CDR3 nucleotide sequence: TGTGCCACGGCGAGGTCAGCAACTAATGAAAAACTGTTTTTT. This sequence encodes CATARSATNEKLFF.

The sample holds many counts of this clonotype. This sequence joins TRBV11-3 and TRBJ1-1; D is undetermined. The length of the CDR3 is 13 residues. Deletions cut 3 bases from V and 1 base from J, with 6 bases between. Germline lookup yields CDR1 SGHNT and CDR2 YENEEA. The CDR3 DNA is TGTGCCAGCAGCTTTAGAGGGAACACTGAAGCTTTCTTT. Protein: CASSFRGNTEAFF.

In this sample, this clonotype turned up many times. This chain links TRBV13 with TRBJ1-1; D remains unclear. There are 16 residues in the CDR3. Germline V lookup: CDR1 PRHDT, CDR2 FYEKMQ (reference sequence). V lost 8 bases and J lost 0, with 19 bases in between. The CDR3 loop reads CASGYGGLVLNTEAFF. As DNA, the CDR3 is TGTGCCAGCGGCTACGGAGGCCTGGTCCTGAACACTGAAGCTTTCTTT.

This clonotype showed up just a few times. The V and J genes are TRBV2 and TRBJ2-2; possibly TRBD1 for D (6 bases). The CDR3 is made up of 14 amino acids. The ends were cut back, 4 bases at V and 0 bases at J, with 6 bases in the middle. Germline V gene lookup returns CDR1 SNHLY and CDR2 FYNNEI. DNA of the CDR3: TGTGCCAGCAGTGGGGACACGAACACCGGGGAGCTGTTTTTT. Protein product: CASSGDTNTGELFF.

V usage is TRBV19 and J usage is TRBJ1-1; unclear D gene. CDR3 size: 14 residues. Germline values: CDR1 LNHDA, CDR2 SQIVND (reference sequence). V gave up 1 base and J gave up 5 bases, with 11 bases separating them. The CDR3: CASSIALGGTEAFF. The CDR3 region has the DNA TGTGCCAGTAGTATAGCCCTGGGAGGGACTGAAGCTTTCTTT.

Notes on this clonotype: Relative to the germline gene, one junction end is altered; a read error may explain this. The chain is built from TRBV6-4 and TRBJ1-4; the D is unclear. This CDR3 spans 13 amino acids. Germline CDR1 reads MRHNA; CDR2 reads SNTAGT. The CDR3 sequence is CASRATENETLFF. The CDR3 DNA is TGTGCCAGCCGCGCTACCGAAAATGAAACACTGTTTTTT.

At least ten counts were recorded for this clonotype. A clone one base away is much larger, so this may be a read error. V and J are TRBV10-3 and TRBJ2-5; D unresolved. Deletions cut 0 bases from V and 0 bases from J, with 14 bases between. The CDR3 is 17 residues long. The V gene's germline CDR1 is ENHRY and CDR2 SYGVKD. The CDR3 loop reads CAISESVGGAYQETQYF. The CDR3 DNA reads as TGTGCCATCAGTGAGTCGGTTGGCGGAGCGTACCAAGAGACCCAGTACTTC.

V gene TRBV20-1 combines with J gene TRBJ1-2; 9 positions agree with TRBD1. CDR1 is DFQATT, CDR2 SNEGSKA, per germline (reference sequence). The CDR3 is 16 residues long. Trimming at V came to 0 bases and at J to 5 bases, leaving 10 bases not matched to a gene. Here the CDR3 reads CSARDRTGAFDYGYTF. The CDR3 DNA is TGCAGTGCTAGAGATAGGACAGGGGCATTTGATTATGGCTACACCTTC.